This TCR beta chain emerged from a study of shared clonotypes between healthy human individuals. The overall study: Per donor, three plates held CD4 naive cells, three held CD4 memory, two held CD8 naive and one held CD8 memory.

The donor population consisted of healthy HIV-negative adults with no recent acute infections or vaccinations. Researchers ran the assay at a deep level. Original handling: ImmunoSEQ yielded junction-only sequences lacking quality scores, so filtering differed. Generated by immunoSEQ multiplex PCR, the TCRdb table keeps only in-frame clones and is missing some. The V and J calls and clone size come from that table; D and trimming were worked out from the DNA. This table has roughly 2.4 million clones, 90% to 97% appearing once. About this clone: The sample has other DNA sequences that encode this CDR3 too.

The V end was cut by 3 bases, the J end by 0 bases, with 12 bases between. CDR1 MNHEY and CDR2 SVGAGI come from the germline V gene. The CDR3 spans 15 residues. Sequenced material: naive CD4+ T cells sorted from blood. Subset meaning: CD45RA+ positively selected. V gene TRBV6-5 combines with J gene TRBJ2-7; possibly TRBD1 or TRBD2 for D (5 bases each). The TCR originated in a man between 18 and 35 years old in good health. CDR3 coding DNA: TGTGCCAGCAGTTATAGGGACCGGAGCTCCTACGAGCAGTACTTC. Translated: CASSYRDRSSYEQYF.